The TCR beta chain described here comes from a study of metastatic and nonmetastatic thyroid tumors. Whole-study context: Across blood and tumor or nodule tissue, repertoires from malignant and benign thyroid patients were compared with one another. Study-wide points: It was reportedly found that TCR beta diversity was significantly higher in malignant thyroid tumors than in benign nodules, a difference seen in both blood and tumor samples.

In the original processing: Clinicopathological groups differed in CDR3, with these differences serving to build a distant-metastasis classifier for papillary thyroid cancer. TCRdb re-called the PCR reads via MiXCR. Clone size and V and J calls follow TCRdb, not the original study. The table has 34,000 or so clones, around 20% seen once; the top ten hold approximately 8.1%. Germline trimming cut 0 bases from V and 5 bases from J; bases unmatched to any gene: 13. The CDR3 covers 18 residues. Germline V gene lookup returns CDR1 LNHNV and CDR2 YYDKDF (reference sequence). Patients underwent thyroid surgery, and none had received any treatment before it. This clone was seen many times. The antigen is not known.

The sequence came from a female donor with papillary thyroid cancer or a benign thyroid nodule (not recorded which). Some clones in this sample may be carry-over from other donors' samples. The chain has TRBV15 and TRBJ2-3; 8 bases map to TRBD2. Material for sequencing was blood. This CDR3 reads CATSRDLPAGGSLDTQYF. CDR3 coding DNA: TGTGCCACCAGCAGAGATCTCCCGGCGGGAGGCTCTTTAGATACGCAGTATTTT.